This T cell receptor beta chain appears in the sequencing data of a study of cytomegalovirus exposure and HLA in healthy donors. General study results and limits: Earlier results showed most TCR beta V segments being productive about 87% or about 30% of the time. Later analysis revealed greater clonal expansion in HLA-associated TCR beta chains than in equally common others.

On this clone itself: The antigen is not known.

Vbeta (60) and Jbeta (13) primers were used in the PCR. Study processing details: Later work found 80 million or so unique TCR beta chains, with about 10 million shared. The protocol was immunoSEQ multiplex PCR, while the TCRdb copy is restricted to in-frame clones and leaves out a portion. The V and J calls and clone size were taken over from that table, and D and trimming were inferred from the DNA. The sample carries some 99,000 clones, roughly 69% recorded once. Per the germline V gene, CDR1 is SGHAT and CDR2 is FQDESV (reference sequence). J was trimmed by 9 bases and V by 5 bases; bases with no gene match: 10. The CDR3 extends over 14 amino acids. Each donor's status was that of a healthy bone marrow donor.

Input material: PBMCs. The source of this sequence is a woman in her seventies in good health and CMV-seropositive. The chain carries TRBV11-1 and TRBJ1-1; 9 bases fit TRBD1. The CDR3 sequence is CASSGGLQGAKAFF. DNA of the CDR3: TGTGCCAGCAGCGGGGGCCTACAGGGGGCCAAAGCTTTCTTT.